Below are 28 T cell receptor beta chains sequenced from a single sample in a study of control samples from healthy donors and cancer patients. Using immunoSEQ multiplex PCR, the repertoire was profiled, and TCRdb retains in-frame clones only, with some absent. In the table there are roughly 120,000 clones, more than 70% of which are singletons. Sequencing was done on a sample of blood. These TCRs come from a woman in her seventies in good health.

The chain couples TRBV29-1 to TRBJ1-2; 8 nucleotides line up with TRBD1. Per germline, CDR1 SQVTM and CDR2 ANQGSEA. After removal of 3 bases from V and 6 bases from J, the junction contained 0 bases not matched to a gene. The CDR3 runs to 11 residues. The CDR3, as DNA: TGCAGCGTTGAGGACAGGGATGGCTACACCTTC. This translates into CSVEDRDGYTF. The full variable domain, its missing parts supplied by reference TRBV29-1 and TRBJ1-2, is SAVISQKPSRDICQRGTSLTIQCQVDSQVTMMFWYRQQPGQSLTLIATANQGSEATYESGFVIDKFPISRPNLTFSTLTVSNMSPEDSSIYLCSVEDRDGYTFGSGTRLTVV.

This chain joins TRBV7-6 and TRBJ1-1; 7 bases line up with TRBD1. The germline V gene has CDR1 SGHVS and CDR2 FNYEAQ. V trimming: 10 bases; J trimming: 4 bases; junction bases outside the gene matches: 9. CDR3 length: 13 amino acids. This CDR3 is CATSLAGGTEAFF. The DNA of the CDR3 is TGTGCCACCTCCCTAGCAGGGGGCACTGAAGCTTTCTTT. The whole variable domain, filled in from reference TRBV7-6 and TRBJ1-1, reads GAGVSQSPRYKVTKRGQDVALRCDPISGHVSLYWYRQALGQGPEFLTYFNYEAQQDKSGLPNDRFSAERPEGSISTLTIQRTEQRDSAMYRCATSLAGGTEAFFGQGTRLTVV.

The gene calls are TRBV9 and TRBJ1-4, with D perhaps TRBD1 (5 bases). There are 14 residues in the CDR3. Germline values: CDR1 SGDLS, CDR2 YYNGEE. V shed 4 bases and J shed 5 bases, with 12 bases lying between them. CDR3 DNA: TGTGCCAGCAGCCCTGGGGCAGGGAATGAAAAACTGTTTTTT. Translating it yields CASSPGAGNEKLFF. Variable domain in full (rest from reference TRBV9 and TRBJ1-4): DSGVTQTPKHLITATGQRVTLRCSPRSGDLSVYWYQQSLDQGLQFLIQYYNGEERAKGNILERFSAQQFPDLHSELNLSSLELGDSALYFCASSPGAGNEKLFFGSGTQLSVL.

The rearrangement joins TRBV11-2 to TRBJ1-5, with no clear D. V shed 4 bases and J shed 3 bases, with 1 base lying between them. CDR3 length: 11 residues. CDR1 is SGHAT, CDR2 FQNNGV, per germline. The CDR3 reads CASSSNQPQHF. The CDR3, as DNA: TGTGCCAGCAGCTCCAATCAGCCCCAGCATTTT.

This CDR3 is CASRLTTGSGELFF. CDR3 nucleotide sequence: TGTGCCAGCAGACTCACGACTGGGAGTGGGGAGCTGTTTTTT. The chain employs TRBV3-1 (or the pseudogene TRBV3-2) and TRBJ2-2; tentative D call: TRBD2 (5 bases). V shed 6 bases and J shed 8 bases, with 16 bases lying between them. The CDR3 totals 14 residues. Germline-derived CDR1 and CDR2 are LGHDT and YNNKEL (reference sequence).

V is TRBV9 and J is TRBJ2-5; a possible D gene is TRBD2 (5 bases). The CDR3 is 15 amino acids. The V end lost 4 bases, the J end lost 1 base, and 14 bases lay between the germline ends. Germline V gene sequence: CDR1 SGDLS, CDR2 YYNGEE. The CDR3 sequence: CASSPEGRSQETQYF. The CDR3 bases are TGTGCCAGCAGCCCAGAGGGCAGGTCCCAAGAGACCCAGTACTTC. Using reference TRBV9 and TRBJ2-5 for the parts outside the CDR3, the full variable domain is DSGVTQTPKHLITATGQRVTLRCSPRSGDLSVYWYQQSLDQGLQFLIQYYNGEERAKGNILERFSAQQFPDLHSELNLSSLELGDSALYFCASSPEGRSQETQYFGPGTRLLVL.

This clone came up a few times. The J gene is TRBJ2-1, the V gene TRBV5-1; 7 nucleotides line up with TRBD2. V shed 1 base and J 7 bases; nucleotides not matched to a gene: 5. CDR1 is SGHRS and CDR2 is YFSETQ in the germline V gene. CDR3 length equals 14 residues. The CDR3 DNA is TGCGCCAGCAGCTTGACCGGGGGAGGGAATGAGCAGTTCTTC. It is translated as CASSLTGGGNEQFF.

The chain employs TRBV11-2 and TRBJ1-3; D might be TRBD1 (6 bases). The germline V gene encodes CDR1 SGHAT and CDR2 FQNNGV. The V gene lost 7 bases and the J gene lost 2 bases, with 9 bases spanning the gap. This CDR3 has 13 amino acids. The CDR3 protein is CASKAGAGNTIYF. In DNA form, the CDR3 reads TGTGCCAGCAAGGCAGGGGCTGGAAACACCATATATTTT.

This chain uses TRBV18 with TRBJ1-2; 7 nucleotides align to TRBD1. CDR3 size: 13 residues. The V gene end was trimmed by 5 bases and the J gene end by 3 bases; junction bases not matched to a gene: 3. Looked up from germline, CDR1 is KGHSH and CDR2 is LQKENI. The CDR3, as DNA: TGTGCCAGCTCATCCGGGACAGACTATGGCTACACCTTC. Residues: CASSSGTDYGYTF. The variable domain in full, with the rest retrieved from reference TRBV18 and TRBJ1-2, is NAGVMQNPRHLVRRRGQEARLRCSPMKGHSHVYWYRQLPEEGLKFMVYLQKENIIDESGMPKERFSAEFPKEGPSILRIQQVVRGDSAAYFCASSSGTDYGYTFGSGTRLTVV.

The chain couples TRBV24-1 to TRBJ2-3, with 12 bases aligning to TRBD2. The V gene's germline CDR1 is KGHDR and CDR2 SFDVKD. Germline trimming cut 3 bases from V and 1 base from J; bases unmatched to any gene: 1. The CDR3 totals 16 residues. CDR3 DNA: TGTGCCACCAGTGATCGGACTAGCGGGGGCACAGATACGCAGTATTTT. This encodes CATSDRTSGGTDTQYF.

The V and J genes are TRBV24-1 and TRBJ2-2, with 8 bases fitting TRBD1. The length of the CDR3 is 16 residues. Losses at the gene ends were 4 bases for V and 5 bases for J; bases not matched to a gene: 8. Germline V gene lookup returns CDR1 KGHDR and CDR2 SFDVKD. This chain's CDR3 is CATSDPTGAPTGELFF. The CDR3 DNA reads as TGTGCCACCAGTGACCCGACAGGGGCTCCAACCGGGGAGCTGTTTTTT.

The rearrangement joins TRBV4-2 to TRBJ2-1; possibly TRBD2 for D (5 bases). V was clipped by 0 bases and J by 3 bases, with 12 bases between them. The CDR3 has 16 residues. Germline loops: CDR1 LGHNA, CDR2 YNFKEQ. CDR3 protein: CASSQDVTGDYNEQFF. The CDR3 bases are TGTGCCAGCAGCCAAGACGTTACCGGGGACTACAATGAGCAGTTCTTC.

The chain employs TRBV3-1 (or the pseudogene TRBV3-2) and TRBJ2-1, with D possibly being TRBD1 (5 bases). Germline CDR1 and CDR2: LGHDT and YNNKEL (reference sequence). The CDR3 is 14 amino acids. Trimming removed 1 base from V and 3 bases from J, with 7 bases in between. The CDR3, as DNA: TGTGCCAGCAGCCAAGGGGGCCGCTACAATGAGCAGTTCTTC. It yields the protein CASSQGGRYNEQFF.

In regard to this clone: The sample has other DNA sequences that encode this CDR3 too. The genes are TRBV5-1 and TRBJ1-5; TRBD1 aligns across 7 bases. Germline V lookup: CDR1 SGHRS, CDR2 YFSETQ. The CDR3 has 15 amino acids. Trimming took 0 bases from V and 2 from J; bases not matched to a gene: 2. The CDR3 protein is CASSLGQGGNQPQHF. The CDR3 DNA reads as TGCGCCAGCAGCTTGGGACAGGGTGGCAATCAGCCCCAGCATTTT.

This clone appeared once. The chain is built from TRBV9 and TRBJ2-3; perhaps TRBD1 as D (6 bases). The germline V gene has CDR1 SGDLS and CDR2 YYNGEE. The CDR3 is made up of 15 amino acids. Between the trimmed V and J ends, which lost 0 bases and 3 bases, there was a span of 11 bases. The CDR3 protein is CASSVGARGTDTQYF. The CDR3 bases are TGTGCCAGCAGCGTAGGCGCCAGGGGAACAGATACGCAGTATTTT.

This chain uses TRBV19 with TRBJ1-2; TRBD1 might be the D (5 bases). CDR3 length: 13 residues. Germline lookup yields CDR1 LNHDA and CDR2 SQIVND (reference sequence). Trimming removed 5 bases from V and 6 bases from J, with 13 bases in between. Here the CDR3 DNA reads TGTGCCAGTAGTGAGACAGTTTGGGATGGCTACACCTTC. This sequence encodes CASSETVWDGYTF. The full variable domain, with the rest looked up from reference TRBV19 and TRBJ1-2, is DGGITQSPKYLFRKEGQNVTLSCEQNLNHDAMYWYRQDPGQGLRLIYYSQIVNDFQKGDIAEGYSVSREKKESFPLTVTSAQKNPTAFYLCASSETVWDGYTFGSGTRLTVV.

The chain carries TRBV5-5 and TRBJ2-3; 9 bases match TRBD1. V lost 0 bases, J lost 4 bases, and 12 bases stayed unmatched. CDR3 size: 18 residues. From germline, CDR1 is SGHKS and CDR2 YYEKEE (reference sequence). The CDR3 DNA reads TGTGCCAGCAGCTTGGAAGGGCCGGGACAGGGAGTTGCAGATACGCAGTATTTT. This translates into CASSLEGPGQGVADTQYF.

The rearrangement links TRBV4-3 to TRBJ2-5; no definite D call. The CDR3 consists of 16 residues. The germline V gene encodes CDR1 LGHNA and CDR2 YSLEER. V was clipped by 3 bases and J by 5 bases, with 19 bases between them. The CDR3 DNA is TGCGCCAGCAGCCAGGAGACACTGACGGGCCGGGAGACCCAGTACTTC. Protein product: CASSQETLTGRETQYF.

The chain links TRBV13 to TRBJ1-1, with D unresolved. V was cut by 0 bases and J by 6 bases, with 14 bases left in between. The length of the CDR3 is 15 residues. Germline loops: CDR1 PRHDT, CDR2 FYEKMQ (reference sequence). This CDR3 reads CASSLGAGDGAEAFF. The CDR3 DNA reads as TGTGCCAGCAGCTTAGGGGCAGGTGACGGCGCTGAAGCTTTCTTT.

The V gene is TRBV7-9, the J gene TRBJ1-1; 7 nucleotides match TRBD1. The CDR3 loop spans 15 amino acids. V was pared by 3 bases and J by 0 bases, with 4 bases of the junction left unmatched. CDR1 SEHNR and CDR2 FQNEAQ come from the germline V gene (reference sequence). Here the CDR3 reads CASSFGQAMNTEAFF. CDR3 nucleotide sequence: TGTGCCAGCAGCTTTGGACAGGCGATGAACACTGAAGCTTTCTTT.

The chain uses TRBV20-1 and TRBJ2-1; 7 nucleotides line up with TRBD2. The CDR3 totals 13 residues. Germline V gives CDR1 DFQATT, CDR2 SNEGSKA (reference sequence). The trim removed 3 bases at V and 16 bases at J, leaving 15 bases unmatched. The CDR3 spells CSASTRAGDPHFF. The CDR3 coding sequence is TGCAGTGCTAGTACCAGGGCGGGGGACCCTCACTTCTTC.

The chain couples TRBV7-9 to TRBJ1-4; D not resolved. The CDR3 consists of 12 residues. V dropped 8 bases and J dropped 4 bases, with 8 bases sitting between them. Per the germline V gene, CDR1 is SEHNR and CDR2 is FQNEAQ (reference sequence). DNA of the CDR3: TGTGCCAGCGGGCAGATTAATGAAAAACTGTTTTTT. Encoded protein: CASGQINEKLFF.

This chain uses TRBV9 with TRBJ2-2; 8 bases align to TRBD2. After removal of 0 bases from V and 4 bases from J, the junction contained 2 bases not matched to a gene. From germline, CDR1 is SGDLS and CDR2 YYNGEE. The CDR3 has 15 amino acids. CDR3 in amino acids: CASSVAGGPTGELFF. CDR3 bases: TGTGCCAGCAGCGTAGCGGGGGGGCCCACCGGGGAGCTGTTTTTT.

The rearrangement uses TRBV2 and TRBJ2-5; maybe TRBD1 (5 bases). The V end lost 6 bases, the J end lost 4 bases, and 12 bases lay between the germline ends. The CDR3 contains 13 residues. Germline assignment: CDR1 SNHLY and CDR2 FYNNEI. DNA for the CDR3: TGTGCCAGCAGCCAAGCTAGGGGAGAGACCCAGTACTTC. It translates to CASSQARGETQYF.

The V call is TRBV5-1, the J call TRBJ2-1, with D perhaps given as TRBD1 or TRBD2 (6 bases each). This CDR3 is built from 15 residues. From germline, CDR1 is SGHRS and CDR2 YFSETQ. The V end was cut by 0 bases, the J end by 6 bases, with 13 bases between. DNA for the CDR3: TGCGCCAGCAGCTTGGACGGGGGCCGGGGCAATGAGCAGTTCTTC. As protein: CASSLDGGRGNEQFF.

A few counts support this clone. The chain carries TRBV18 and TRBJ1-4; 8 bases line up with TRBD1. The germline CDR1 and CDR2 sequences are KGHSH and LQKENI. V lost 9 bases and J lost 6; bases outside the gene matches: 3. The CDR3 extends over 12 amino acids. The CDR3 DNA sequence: TGTGCCAGTACGACAGGGGATGAAAAACTGTTTTTT. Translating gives CASTTGDEKLFF.

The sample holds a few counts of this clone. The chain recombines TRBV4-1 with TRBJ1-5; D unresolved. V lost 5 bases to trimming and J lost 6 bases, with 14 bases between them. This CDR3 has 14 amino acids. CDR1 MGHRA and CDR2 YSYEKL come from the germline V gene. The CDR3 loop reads CASSFYISGQPQHF. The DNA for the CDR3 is TGCGCCAGCAGCTTCTATATCAGTGGTCAGCCCCAGCATTTT.

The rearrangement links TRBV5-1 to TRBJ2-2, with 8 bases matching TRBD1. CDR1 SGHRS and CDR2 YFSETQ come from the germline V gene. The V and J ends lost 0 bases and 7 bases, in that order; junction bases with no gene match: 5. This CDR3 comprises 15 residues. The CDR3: CASSLAAGGFGELFF. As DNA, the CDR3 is TGCGCCAGCAGCTTGGCGGCAGGGGGCTTCGGGGAGCTGTTTTTT.